One and the same sample provided the 10 T cell receptor beta chains below, sequenced in a study of CD8 T cells in ankylosing spondylitis. Antigens for these TCRs are unknown. TCRdb independently ran MiXCR on the 5' RACE reads; one entry per CDR3 protein. The sample lists roughly 670,000 distinct CDR3 sequences, roughly 20% occurring once. Study-level results: It appeared that ankylosing spondylitis blood was characterized by a TCR beta motif of about 8 highly homologous variants.

The material sequenced was blood, either unsorted or a sorted T cell fraction (not recorded which). These receptors were obtained from a male donor with ankylosing spondylitis.

The gene calls are TRBV12-3 or TRBV12-4 and TRBJ1-4; 7 nucleotides align to TRBD1. V lost 6 bases to trimming and J lost 7 bases; unmatched junction nucleotides: 8. There are 14 residues in the CDR3. The CDR3 is CASSPTGVAEKLFF. The CDR3 nucleotides are TGTGCCAGCAGCCCTACAGGGGTAGCTGAAAAACTGTTTTTT.

This clonotype was counted at least ten times. The chain recombines TRBV10-3 with TRBJ2-1, with 8 bases identical to TRBD2. The CDR3 runs 18 residues. Unmatched junction bases numbered 10, after V lost 3 bases and J lost 0 bases. CDR1 and CDR2 (germline): ENHRY, SYGVKD. CDR3 amino acids: CAISDRGSGGHSYNEQFF. CDR3 in DNA: TGTGCCATCAGTGACCGGGGGAGCGGGGGACACTCCTACAATGAGCAGTTCTTC.

This chain uses TRBV11-1 with TRBJ2-1; TRBD1 is a possible D gene (5 bases). The ends were cut back, 1 base at V and 0 bases at J, with 10 bases in the middle. The CDR3 loop spans 16 amino acids. Germline values: CDR1 SGHAT, CDR2 FQDESV (reference sequence). The CDR3 coding sequence is TGTGCCAGCAGCTTAGGGGGCTTTCGCTCCTACAATGAGCAGTTCTTC. Its translation is CASSLGGFRSYNEQFF.

This clonotype was counted only a few times. This chain joins TRBV28 and TRBJ2-5; 14 bases are a match to TRBD2. V shed 7 bases and J 5 bases; nucleotides not matched to a gene: 12. CDR3 length: 17 amino acids. Germline V CDR1 and CDR2: MDHEN, SYDVKM. Here the CDR3 reads CASTMTTGLAGAETQYF. The CDR3 DNA reads as TGTGCCAGCACAATGACGACGGGACTAGCGGGGGCGGAGACCCAGTACTTC.

Remarks on this clonotype: The germline gene is not matched at one end of the junction; a read error may be the cause. This chain links TRBV6-5 with TRBJ2-7; a weak D match, TRBD1 (6 bases). Germline values: CDR1 MNHEY, CDR2 SVGAGI. CDR3 length: 14 amino acids. The CDR3 DNA follows: TGTACCAGCAGTTACTCGGACAGCTCCTACGAGCAGTACTTC. Translated, it gives CTSSYSDSSYEQYF.

This clonotype was detected ten times or more. The chain links TRBV7-8 to TRBJ1-6; D is unclear. CDR3 length equals 15 residues. Germline V CDR1 and CDR2: SGHVS, FQNEAQ. V lost 4 bases, J lost 0 bases, and 7 bases lay in between. The CDR3 here is CASSSSSSYNSPLHF. The CDR3 bases are TGTGCCAGCAGCTCTAGCAGCTCCTATAATTCACCCCTCCACTTT.

V gene TRBV29-1 combines with J gene TRBJ2-7; D remains unclear. The CDR3 totals 13 residues. V was pared by 4 bases and J by 0 bases, with 10 bases between. CDR1 and CDR2 from the germline V gene are SQVTM and ANQGSEA. CDR3 nucleotide sequence: TGCAGCGTTGTATGGCAGGCCTCCTACGAGCAGTACTTC. Translation: CSVVWQASYEQYF.

In this sample, this clonotype turned up a few times. The chain is built from TRBV6-1 and TRBJ1-5, with a tentative D call TRBD1 (5 bases). The germline CDR1 and CDR2 sequences are MNHNS and SASEGT. Trimming left V 6 bases short and J 1 base short, with 13 bases between. The CDR3 has 15 residues. The CDR3 reads CASSGNRDSNQPQHF. DNA for the CDR3: TGTGCCAGCAGCGGCAACCGGGACAGCAATCAGCCCCAGCATTTT.

This clonotype turned up a few times. This sequence joins TRBV12-3 or TRBV12-4 and TRBJ1-1; perhaps TRBD1 as D (6 bases). The V and J ends lost 5 bases and 4 bases respectively, with 20 bases between them. The CDR3 is made up of 16 amino acids. The CDR3 loop reads CASSTVAWGASTEAFF. The CDR3 DNA reads TGTGCCAGCAGTACCGTGGCATGGGGGGCGAGCACTGAAGCTTTCTTT.

The table lists this clonotype with a few counts. The V call is TRBV4-2, the J call TRBJ2-4; weak D call: TRBD2 (6 bases). The V gene's germline CDR1 is LGHNA and CDR2 YNFKEQ. This CDR3 has 16 amino acids. V gave up 0 bases and J gave up 3 bases, with 12 bases separating them. CDR3 bases: TGTGCCAGCAGCCAAGAGTGGGAGGCGGGCAAAAACATTCAGTACTTC. Translating it yields CASSQEWEAGKNIQYF.